This paragraph reports one T cell receptor beta chain. The antigen is unknown. The sample comes from a study of T cells after yellow fever vaccination. Findings and caveats of the study: Just a small share of clonotypes turned up in the CD4 compartment as well as the CD8 compartment. Though weaker, the secondary response peaked faster, on day 5 versus 15.

V lost 0 bases to trimming and J lost 0 bases, with 10 bases between them. Germline V gene sequence: CDR1 SGHRS, CDR2 YFSETQ. This CDR3 contains 15 residues. MiXCR was run by TCRdb on the 5' RACE reads, yielding one entry per CDR3 protein. The sample consists of more than 350,000 distinct CDR3 sequences, around a tenth of them appearing once. The sequence derives from a man younger than 35 who received the YFV17D yellow fever vaccine. The chain couples TRBV5-1 to TRBJ2-7; D may be TRBD1 (6 bases). The sample consisted of PBMCs, taken on the day of the first yellow fever vaccination. CDR3 DNA sequence: TGCGCCAGCAGCTTGGCCGGGGACACCTCCTACGAGCAGTACTTC. It translates to CASSLAGDTSYEQYF.